A single sample gave rise to the 21 T cell receptor beta chains below, sequenced in a study of response to subunit inactivated influenza vaccine. Each CDR3 protein is one row after TCRdb ran MiXCR on the RT-PCR reads. The sample yields about 500,000 distinct CDR3 sequences, 15% to 20% seen once. Sample: CD4+ T cells sorted from PBMCs, taken about 23 months after vaccination. Receptors were obtained from a man aged 50-75 years who received an inactivated influenza vaccine.

There are a few counts of this clonotype. CDR3 amino acids: CSADDRLSYEQYF. The CDR3 DNA sequence: TGCAGTGCTGATGACAGGCTCTCCTACGAGCAGTACTTC. This chain uses TRBV20-1 with TRBJ2-7; D is perhaps TRBD1 (6 bases). CDR1 is DFQATT and CDR2 is SNEGSKA in the germline V gene (reference sequence). Trimming pared 5 bases from V and 0 bases from J, leaving 11 bases between. The CDR3 covers 13 residues.

This clonotype has ten or more counts. This sequence joins TRBV7-9 and TRBJ2-1, with D perhaps assigned TRBD1 or TRBD2 (6 bases each). The V end was cut by 5 bases, the J end by 12 bases, with 11 bases between. CDR1 is SEHNR and CDR2 is FQNEAQ in the germline V gene (reference sequence). This CDR3 comprises 11 residues. CDR3 amino acids: CASSQGGWQFF. CDR3 sequence (DNA): TGTGCCAGCAGCCAAGGGGGGTGGCAGTTCTTC.

The sample holds a few counts of this clonotype. The chain combines TRBV20-1 with TRBJ2-3; 12 bases line up with TRBD2. V lost 0 bases and J lost 6; bases outside the gene matches: 10. CDR3 length: 17 residues. CDR1 and CDR2 (germline): DFQATT, SNEGSKA (reference sequence). Here the CDR3 DNA reads TGCAGTGCTAGAGATAGGACTAGCGGGGCCCCACTTGATACGCAGTATTTT. Translated: CSARDRTSGAPLDTQYF.

This clonotype was seen a few times. This chain connects TRBV6-1 to TRBJ1-4; 8 bases are shared with TRBD1. The junction had 8 bases not matched to a gene; V was cut back by 3 bases and J by 8 bases. The CDR3 runs to 15 residues. The germline CDR1 and CDR2 sequences are MNHNS and SASEGT. The CDR3 spells CASSEGQADREKLFF. In nucleotides, the CDR3 is TGTGCCAGCAGTGAGGGACAGGCGGACAGGGAAAAACTGTTTTTT.

The chain is built from TRBV20-1 and TRBJ2-5, with D perhaps TRBD2 (6 bases). Between the trimmed V and J ends, which lost 6 bases and 2 bases, there was a span of 13 bases. The length of the CDR3 is 13 residues. Germline V lookup: CDR1 DFQATT, CDR2 SNEGSKA (reference sequence). DNA of the CDR3: TGCAGTGCCACCGGGGGTAGGCAAGAGACCCAGTACTTC. It yields the protein CSATGGRQETQYF.

A few counts support this clonotype. This rearrangement joins TRBV29-1 to TRBJ2-1; the D gene is possibly TRBD1 (7 bases). The V gene lost 4 bases and the J gene lost 5 bases, with 24 bases spanning the gap. CDR1 is SQVTM, CDR2 ANQGSEA, per germline. This CDR3 has 17 residues. The CDR3 nucleotides are TGCAGCGTTGGAGGGCAGGGGGGTTCCCACTCTAACAATGAGCAGTTCTTC. This encodes CSVGGQGGSHSNNEQFF.

This clonotype was seen more than once but under ten times. The genes are TRBV30 and TRBJ2-3; no firm D call. The CDR3 is made up of 13 amino acids. V lost 5 bases and J lost 4, with 13 bases in between. The germline V gene has CDR1 GTSNPN and CDR2 SVGIG (reference sequence). In DNA form, the CDR3 reads TGTGCCTGGGGATCAAATCAGGCAGATACGCAGTATTTT. Its translation is CAWGSNQADTQYF.

This chain connects TRBV5-1 to TRBJ2-2, with TRBD2 matching over 7 bases. Germline V gives CDR1 SGHRS, CDR2 YFSETQ. This CDR3 comprises 15 residues. V lost 1 base, J lost 7 bases, and 7 bases stayed unmatched. The CDR3 region has the DNA TGCGCCAGCAGCTTGAGGAGCGGGGATTTCGGGGAGCTGTTTTTT. Residues: CASSLRSGDFGELFF.

The chain links TRBV18 to TRBJ2-2; 12 bases line up with TRBD2. V was clipped by 0 bases and J by 4 bases; unmatched bases: 3. The CDR3 contains 17 residues. Germline assignment: CDR1 KGHSH and CDR2 LQKENI. CDR3 in DNA: TGTGCCAGCTCACCACCGCGACTAGCGGGAGTCACCGGGGAGCTGTTTTTT. Protein product: CASSPPRLAGVTGELFF.

The chain has TRBV6-1 and TRBJ2-2; perhaps TRBD2 as D (6 bases). Trimming pared 7 bases from V and 0 bases from J, leaving 15 bases between. Germline V CDR1 and CDR2: MNHNS, SASEGT. The CDR3 is 16 residues long. The CDR3 DNA follows: TGTGCCAGCATCACGGCGGGCGGGACGAACACCGGGGAGCTGTTTTTT. Translated, it gives CASITAGGTNTGELFF.

This chain joins TRBV7-2 and TRBJ2-7; weak D call: TRBD1 (5 bases). CDR3 length: 15 amino acids. Germline-derived CDR1 and CDR2 are SGHTA and FQGNSA. V lost 5 bases and J lost 5, with 19 bases in between. Here the CDR3 DNA reads TGTGCCAGCAGCCCCCCTAACGGGCCCAGGGACGAGCAGTACTTC. It is translated as CASSPPNGPRDEQYF.

V is TRBV18 and J is TRBJ2-3, with D uncertain. V was clipped by 0 bases and J by 4 bases, with 8 bases between them. Per germline, CDR1 KGHSH and CDR2 LQKENI. The CDR3 extends over 14 amino acids. CDR3 in amino acids: CASSPPTSSDTQYF. CDR3 sequence (DNA): TGTGCCAGCTCACCACCTACCTCCTCAGATACGCAGTATTTT.

The genes are TRBV4-2 and TRBJ2-6, with D uncertain. Germline CDR1 is LGHNA and CDR2 is YNFKEQ. This CDR3 has 18 residues. The germline V and J ends were trimmed by 1 base and 2 bases, with 15 bases remaining between them. CDR3 region: CASSQGETTGAGANVLTF. The CDR3 DNA reads TGTGCCAGCAGCCAAGGAGAGACCACGGGTGCTGGGGCCAACGTCCTGACTTTC.

In its sample, this clonotype was seen many times. The chain joins TRBV20-1 to TRBJ2-5, with unresolved D. The length of the CDR3 is 11 residues. Trimming removed 5 bases at V and 12 bases at J, with 16 bases between. The germline CDR1 and CDR2 sequences are DFQATT and SNEGSKA (reference sequence). DNA of the CDR3: TGCAGTGCTCAAGACACCCCCGATGAGTACTTC. Amino acids: CSAQDTPDEYF.

This clonotype was observed a handful of times. The rearrangement joins TRBV28 to TRBJ2-7, with D perhaps matching TRBD1 or TRBD2 (5 bases each). Deletions cut 9 bases from V and 5 bases from J, with 17 bases between. Germline loops: CDR1 MDHEN, CDR2 SYDVKM. The CDR3 spans 13 residues. CDR3 nucleotide sequence: TGTGCCAGTCAACCAGGGAGTGGAAACGAGCAGTACTTC. Its translation: CASQPGSGNEQYF.

The chain employs TRBV5-6 and TRBJ1-2; D unresolved. The CDR3 is 16 residues long. Per the germline V gene, CDR1 is SGHDT and CDR2 is YYEEEE. The germline V and J ends were trimmed by 4 bases and 2 bases, with 18 bases remaining between them. CDR3 in amino acids: CASSLGLGDGNYGYTF. CDR3 nucleotides: TGTGCCAGCAGCCTCGGTTTGGGCGATGGAAACTATGGCTACACCTTC. The full variable domain, rest sourced from reference TRBV5-6 and TRBJ1-2, is DAGVTQSPTHLIKTRGQQVTLRCSPKSGHDTVSWYQQALGQGPQFIFQYYEEEERQRGNFPDRFSGHQFPNYSSELNVNALLLGDSALYLCASSLGLGDGNYGYTFGSGTRLTVV.

This clonotype came up a few times. The chain carries TRBV15 and TRBJ2-5, with D possibly matching TRBD1 (5 bases). The germline V gene has CDR1 LNHNV and CDR2 YYDKDF (reference sequence). This CDR3 has 13 amino acids. Between the trimmed V and J ends, which lost 3 bases and 5 bases, there was a span of 10 bases. CDR3 region: CATSRDKSETQYF. The CDR3 nucleotides read TGTGCCACCAGCAGGGACAAATCGGAGACCCAGTACTTC.

The chain employs TRBV19 and TRBJ2-7; D is ambiguous. Trimming shortened V by 0 bases and J by 2 bases, and 11 bases separated the two germline ends. This CDR3 comprises 15 residues. CDR1 LNHDA and CDR2 SQIVND come from the germline V gene (reference sequence). The CDR3 loop reads CASSIETAATYEQYF. CDR3 nucleotide sequence: TGTGCCAGTAGTATAGAGACGGCGGCCACCTACGAGCAGTACTTC.

There are a few counts of this clonotype. J is TRBJ2-1 and V is TRBV20-1; 8 nucleotides agree with TRBD2. V was pared by 1 base and J by 6 bases, with 11 bases of the junction left unmatched. The CDR3 runs 16 residues. Per germline, CDR1 DFQATT and CDR2 SNEGSKA (reference sequence). CDR3 amino acids: CSARGGGRPPFNEQFF. The CDR3 coding sequence is TGCAGTGCTAGAGGGGGCGGGAGGCCCCCTTTCAATGAGCAGTTCTTC.

Only a few counts were recorded for this clonotype. V usage is TRBV7-2 and J usage is TRBJ2-7; D gene uncertain. Deletions cut 1 base from V and 6 bases from J, with 7 bases between. Germline assignment: CDR1 SGHTA and CDR2 FQGNSA. CDR3 length: 12 residues. The chain's CDR3 is CASSLGLAEQYF. The CDR3 region has the DNA TGTGCCAGCAGCTTAGGGCTCGCCGAGCAGTACTTC.

The table lists this clonotype with many counts. The chain recombines TRBV28 with TRBJ1-2; 9 positions agree with TRBD1. The germline gives CDR1 MDHEN, CDR2 SYDVKM. This CDR3 spans 17 amino acids. Trimming removed 3 bases from V and 2 bases from J; junction bases left unmatched: 10. The CDR3 DNA reads TGTGCCAGCAGTTTTCGAAGCTGGACAGGGGTCAACTATGGCTACACCTTC. Amino acid sequence: CASSFRSWTGVNYGYTF.